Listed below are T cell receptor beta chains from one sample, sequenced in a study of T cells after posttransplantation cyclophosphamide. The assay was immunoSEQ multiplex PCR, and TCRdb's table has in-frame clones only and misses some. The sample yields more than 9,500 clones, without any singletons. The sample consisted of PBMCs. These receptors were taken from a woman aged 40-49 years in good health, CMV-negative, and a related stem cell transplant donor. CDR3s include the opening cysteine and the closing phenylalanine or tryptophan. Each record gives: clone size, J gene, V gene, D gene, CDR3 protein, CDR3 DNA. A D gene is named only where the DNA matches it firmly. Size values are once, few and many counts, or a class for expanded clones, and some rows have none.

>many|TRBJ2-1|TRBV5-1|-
CASSRDSTYNEQFF
TGCGCCAGCAGCCGGGACTCCACCTACAATGAGCAGTTCTTC
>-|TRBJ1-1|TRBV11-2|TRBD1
CASRANRGRAEAFF
TGTGCCAGCAGGGCTAACAGGGGGCGGGCTGAAGCTTTCTTT
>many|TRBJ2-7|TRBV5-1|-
CASSLVGGPMEQYF
TGCGCCAGCAGCTTGGTCGGGGGGCCCATGGAGCAGTACTTC
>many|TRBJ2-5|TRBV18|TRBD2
CASSFGLAGEETQYF
TGTGCCAGCTCATTTGGACTAGCGGGGGAAGAGACCCAGTACTTC
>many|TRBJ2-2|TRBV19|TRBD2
CASSLGLAGAGGTGELFF
TGTGCCAGTAGTTTAGGACTAGCGGGAGCGGGGGGCACCGGGGAGCTGTTTTTT
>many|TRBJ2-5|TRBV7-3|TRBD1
CASSPGTGQETQYF
TGTGCCAGCAGCCCCGGGACAGGCCAAGAGACCCAGTACTTC
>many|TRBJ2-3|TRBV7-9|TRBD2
CASSLAGTSGGAESQYF
TGTGCCAGCAGCTTAGCTGGGACTAGCGGAGGGGCGGAATCGCAGTATTTT
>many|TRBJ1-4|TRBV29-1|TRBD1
CSARTGGGKLFF
TGCAGCGCTCGGACAGGGGGCGGAAAACTGTTTTTT
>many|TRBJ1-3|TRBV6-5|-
CASSLVGRSPGNTIYF
TGTGCCAGCAGTTTGGTGGGGCGATCGCCCGGAAACACCATATATTTT
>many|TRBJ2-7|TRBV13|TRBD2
CASSRSGTIAYEQYF
TGTGCCAGCAGCCGATCCGGGACTATAGCATACGAGCAGTACTTC
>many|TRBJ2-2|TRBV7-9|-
CASSTSGRGDTGELFF
TGTGCCAGCAGCACATCAGGGAGAGGGGACACCGGGGAGCTGTTTTTT
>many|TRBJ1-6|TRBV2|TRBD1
CASKLLDRVRDLHF
TGTGCCAGCAAACTTTTGGACAGGGTTCGGGACCTCCACTTT
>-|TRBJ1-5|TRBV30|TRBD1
CAWSKLDRGFVGNQPQHF
TGTGCCTGGAGTAAACTGGACAGGGGGTTTGTTGGCAATCAGCCCCAGCATTTT
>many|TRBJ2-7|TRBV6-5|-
CASSYSEGHSFERHF
TGTGCCAGCAGTTACTCGGAGGGACACTCTTTTGAACGCCACTTC
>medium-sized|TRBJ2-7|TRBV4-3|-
CASSRDTGRSSYEQYF
TGCGCCAGCAGCCGGGACACCGGAAGGAGCTCCTACGAGCAGTACTTC
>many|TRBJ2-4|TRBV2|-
CASSFGLAKNIQYF
TGTGCCAGCAGTTTCGGTCTAGCCAAAAACATTCAGTACTTC
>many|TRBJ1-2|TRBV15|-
CATSRDVYGYTF
TGTGCCACCAGCAGAGATGTCTACGGCTACACCTTC
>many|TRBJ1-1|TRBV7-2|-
CASSLPEISRDTEAFF
TGTGCCAGCAGCCTGCCTGAAATATCTCGGGACACTGAAGCTTTCTTT
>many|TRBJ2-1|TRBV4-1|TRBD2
CASSQDSLSGRVYNEQFF
TGCGCCAGCAGCCAAGATTCCCTTAGCGGGAGAGTTTACAATGAGCAGTTCTTC
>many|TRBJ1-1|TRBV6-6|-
CASKRGQNTEAFF
TGTGCCAGCAAGAGGGGACAGAACACTGAAGCTTTCTTT
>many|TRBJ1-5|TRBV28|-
CASSLLRGPQHF
TGTGCCAGCAGTTTGTTGAGGGGGCCCCAGCATTTT
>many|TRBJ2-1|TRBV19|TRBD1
CASSSTGTGHYNEQFF
TGTGCCAGTAGCTCGACCGGGACAGGCCACTACAATGAGCAGTTCTTC
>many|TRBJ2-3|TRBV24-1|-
CATSDSRGGYTDTQYF
TGTGCCACCAGTGATTCCAGGGGTGGGTACACAGATACGCAGTATTTT
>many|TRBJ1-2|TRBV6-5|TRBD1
CASSYEGQGVYGYTF
TGTGCCAGCAGTTACGAGGGACAGGGGGTATATGGCTACACCTTC
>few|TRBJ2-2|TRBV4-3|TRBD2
CASSQEGLAGLNTGELFF
TGCGCCAGCAGCCAGGAGGGACTAGCGGGGCTCAACACCGGGGAGCTGTTTTTT
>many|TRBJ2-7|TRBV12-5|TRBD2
CASVVGGGREQYF
TGTGCTAGTGTAGTCGGGGGGGGTAGAGAGCAGTACTTC
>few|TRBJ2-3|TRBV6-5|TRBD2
CASSYRAGGRDTQYF
TGTGCCAGCAGTTATAGGGCGGGGGGTCGAGATACGCAGTATTTT
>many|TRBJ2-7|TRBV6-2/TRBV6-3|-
CASSYWAGTYEQYF
TGTGCCAGCAGTTATTGGGCAGGGACCTACGAGCAGTACTTC
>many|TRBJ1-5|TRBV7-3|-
CASSPGRSDQPQHF
TGTGCCAGCAGCCCTGGCAGGTCTGATCAGCCCCAGCATTTT
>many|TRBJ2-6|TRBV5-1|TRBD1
CASSPQGQISGANVLTF
TGCGCCAGCAGCCCGCAGGGACAGATCTCTGGGGCCAACGTCCTGACTTTC
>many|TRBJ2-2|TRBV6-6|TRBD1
CASSSTRGPGELFF
TGTGCCAGCAGTTCCACGAGGGGGCCCGGGGAGCTGTTTTTT
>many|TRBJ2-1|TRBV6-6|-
CASRTRGGINEQFF
TGTGCCAGCAGGACCCGAGGCGGGATCAATGAGCAGTTCTTC
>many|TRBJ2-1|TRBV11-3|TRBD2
CASSAHPDPGGYGEQFF
TGTGCCAGCAGCGCCCACCCAGACCCGGGGGGTTACGGTGAGCAGTTCTTC
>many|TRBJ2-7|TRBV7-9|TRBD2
CASSPGLAGGTRYEQYF
TGTGCCAGCAGCCCCGGACTAGCGGGGGGAACACGGTACGAGCAGTACTTC
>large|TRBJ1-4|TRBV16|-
CASITKKRTDQSEKLFF
TGTGCCAGCATAACAAAAAAGCGGACAGACCAAAGTGAAAAACTGTTTTTT
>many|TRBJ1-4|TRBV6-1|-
CASSSNSLMNEKLFF
TGTGCCAGCAGCTCCAATAGCTTAATGAATGAAAAACTGTTTTTT
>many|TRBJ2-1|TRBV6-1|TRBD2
CASSLPASGYNEQFF
TGTGCCAGCAGTCTCCCCGCTAGCGGGTACAATGAGCAGTTCTTC
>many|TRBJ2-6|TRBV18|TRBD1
CASSQGTAFSNVLTF
TGTGCCAGCTCACAAGGGACAGCATTCTCCAACGTCCTGACTTTC
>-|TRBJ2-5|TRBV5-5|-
CASIFSLERSGSQYF
TGTGCCAGCATCTTTTCATTAGAACGTTCAGGGTCCCAGTACTTC
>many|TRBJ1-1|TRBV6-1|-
CASTRDQRSTEAFF
TGTGCCAGCACTAGAGATCAGCGGAGCACTGAAGCTTTCTTT
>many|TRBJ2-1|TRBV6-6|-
CASSPSYNEQFF
TGTGCCAGCAGTCCCTCTTACAATGAGCAGTTCTTC
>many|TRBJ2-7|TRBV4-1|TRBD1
CASSLGQGYEQYF
TGCGCCAGCAGCTTGGGACAGGGGTACGAGCAGTACTTC
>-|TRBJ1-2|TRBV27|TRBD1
CASSFRGHPNYGYTF
TGTGCCAGCAGTTTCAGGGGGCATCCTAACTATGGCTACACCTTC
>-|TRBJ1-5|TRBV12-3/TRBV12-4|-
CASRMTGLNQPQHF
TGTGCCAGCAGAATGACAGGACTCAATCAGCCCCAGCATTTT
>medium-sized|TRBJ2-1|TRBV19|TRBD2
CASTPSPLAGVIRNEQFF
TGTGCCAGTACCCCATCGCCCCTAGCGGGAGTTATTAGGAATGAGCAGTTCTTC